These 2 T cell receptor beta chains share one sample of origin, sequenced in a study of regulatory T cells in long-lasting Graves disease. Described time point: newly diagnosed GD, antithyroid drugs for less than 3 months. RNA extracted from PBMCs served as the sequencing template. iRepertoire HTBI primers and Arm-PCR of CDR3 regions built TCR beta libraries. TCRdb analysed the multiplex PCR reads with MiXCR anew, one entry per CDR3 protein. The sample yields about 460,000 distinct CDR3 sequences, roughly 15% seen once. The sample was also linked to a second study, of T cells in Graves' hyperthyroidism and ophthalmopathy.

The source material was peripheral blood mononuclear cells (PBMCs), sampled at new diagnosis, from a patient treated with antithyroid drugs. All receptors come from a woman aged 45-59 years with Graves disease.

This clonotype was counted ten times or more. The J gene is TRBJ1-4, the V gene TRBV12-3 or TRBV12-4, with D perhaps TRBD1 (6 bases). The CDR3 has 15 amino acids. The germline V and J ends were trimmed by 6 bases and 8 bases, with 19 bases remaining between them. The DNA for the CDR3 is TGTGCCAGCAGGGCCTCAGGGGCGCGAGAAGAAAAACTGTTTTTT. Encoded protein: CASRASGAREEKLFF.

This clonotype has more than one count but fewer than ten. This chain links TRBV5-1 with TRBJ2-7; D remains ambiguous. Germline CDR1 SGHRS, CDR2 YFSETQ. The CDR3 covers 14 residues. V lost 4 bases and J lost 4, with 15 bases in between. CDR3 amino acids: CASSPTYDGYEQYF. DNA for the CDR3: TGCGCCAGCAGCCCGACTTACGACGGGTACGAGCAGTACTTC.